This TCR beta chain was found in a study of blood T cells in healthy people across ages. Whole-study results and caveats: Changes seen in expanded clonotypes were possibly confounded by donor CMV status left unknown.

This clonotype showed up just a few times. Its target is not known. Germline CDR1 is LNHNV and CDR2 is YYDKDF (reference sequence). With 5 bases removed from V and 5 bases from J, the gap between germline ends came to 15 bases. The CDR3 totals 14 residues. It was with a sample-barcoded 5' primer and a J-beta primer mix that a second PCR of roughly 7 to 11 cycles was run. All cDNA molecules were each tagged by a template-switch adaptor with 12 random nucleotides. TCRdb called the 5' RACE reads again in MiXCR, with one record for every CDR3 protein. The repertoire holds under 1,100,000 distinct CDR3 sequences, roughly 24% seen once, with about 0.72% in the top ten. This same sample was also taken into another study, of T cells of mothers and their children. As that report states: A few healthy Caucasian mothers served as donors, and their six children did as well.

The chain couples TRBV15 to TRBJ1-1, with D unclear. The sequenced sample was blood. The receptor's source is a girl aged 2-10 years in good health. CDR3 DNA sequence: TGTGCCACCAGCTTTCGGGCTTCGGGGACTGAAGCTTTCTTT. Translation gives CATSFRASGTEAFF.